Listed below are T cell receptor beta chains from one sample, sequenced in a study of cytomegalovirus exposure and HLA in healthy donors. Method: immunoSEQ multiplex PCR; TCRdb's copy keeps in-frame clones and lacks some. This sample has about 130,000 clones, with about four fifths found just once. Sequencing input: PBMCs. The receptors come from a man aged 25-45 years in good health. Both conserved end residues are part of each CDR3. D genes are given only for firm matches. A row's size may be missing; if present it is once, few, many or a size class.

V gene	clone size	D gene	J gene	CDR3 DNA	CDR3 protein
TRBV12-5	NA	NA	TRBJ2-7	TGTGCTAGTGGTCGGGACACTTACGAGCAGTACTTC	CASGRDTYEQYF
TRBV11-3	NA	NA	TRBJ2-5	TGTGCCAGCAGCTTACCGGGGCAAGAGACCCAGTACTTC	CASSLPGQETQYF
TRBV7-9	NA	TRBD1	TRBJ2-4	TGTGCCAGCAGCTTAGGGTCCACAACAGGGGGTTTAGCCATGAAGTACTTC	CASSLGSTTGGLAMKYF
TRBV5-1	NA	TRBD2	TRBJ2-1	TGCGCCAGCAGCTTGGTGGCGGGAGGGCCAAACAATGAGCAGTTCTTC	CASSLVAGGPNNEQFF
TRBV10-1	NA	TRBD2	TRBJ2-5	TGCGCCAGCAGTGAAGGGACTAGCCAAGAGACCCAGTACTTC	CASSEGTSQETQYF
TRBV6-1	NA	NA	TRBJ2-2	TGTGCCGTAGCAAAGCCCGTCGGCGGGGAGCTGTTTTTT	CAVAKPVGGELFF
TRBV30	once	TRBD1	TRBJ2-5	TGTGCCTGGAGTAAAACCGGGACAGGGGGCAGGGAGACCCAGTACTTC	CAWSKTGTGGRETQYF
TRBV6-5	NA	NA	TRBJ2-3	TGTGCCAGCAGTTACAGGACAGCAGCGAGAGATACGCAGTATTTT	CASSYRTAARDTQYF
TRBV2	NA	NA	TRBJ2-4	TGTGCCAGCAGGGAAGTTGAGGACATTCAGTACTTC	CASREVEDIQYF
TRBV2	NA	TRBD1	TRBJ1-5	TGTGCCAGCTCTCTACAGACAGGGGGTGACAACAATCAGCCCCAGCATTTT	CASSLQTGGDNNQPQHF